This entry concerns a single T cell receptor (beta chain). These data come from a study of blood T cell repertoires in COVID-19. Study information: Sites in the United States, Italy and Spain provided acute and convalescent COVID-19 samples.

Trimming removed 2 bases from V and 4 bases from J, with 12 bases in between. Germline CDR1 is MNHEY and CDR2 is SVGEGT. There are 16 residues in the CDR3. Individuals drawn from under 30 US areas were about 18 to 95 years old. Measured with immunoSEQ multiplex PCR; TCRdb has only the in-frame clones, and not every one. The table shows 250,000 or so clones, with around 89% occurring only once. This clonotype originated in a man between 40 and 49 years old who had recovered from COVID-19. The V and J genes are TRBV6-2 or TRBV6-3 and TRBJ2-6; D ambiguous. Material: PBMCs or T cells enriched from blood (not recorded which). CDR3 sequence: CASSYASAPGANVLTF. CDR3 sequence (DNA): TGTGCCAGCAGTTACGCAAGCGCCCCCGGGGCCAACGTCCTGACTTTC.